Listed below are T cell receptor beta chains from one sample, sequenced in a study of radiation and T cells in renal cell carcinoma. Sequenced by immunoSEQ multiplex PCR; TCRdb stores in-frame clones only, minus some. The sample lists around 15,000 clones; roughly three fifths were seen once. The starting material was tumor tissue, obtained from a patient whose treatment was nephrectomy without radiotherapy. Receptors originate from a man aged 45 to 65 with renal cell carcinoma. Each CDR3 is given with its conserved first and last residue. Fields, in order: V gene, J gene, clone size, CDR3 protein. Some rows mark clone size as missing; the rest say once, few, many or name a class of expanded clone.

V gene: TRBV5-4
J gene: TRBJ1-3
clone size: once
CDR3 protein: CASSLTSGNTIYF

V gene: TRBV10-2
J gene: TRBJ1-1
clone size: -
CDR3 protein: CASSAGQIDRGVEAFF

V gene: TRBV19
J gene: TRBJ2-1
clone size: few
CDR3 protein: CASLGTGHYNEQFF

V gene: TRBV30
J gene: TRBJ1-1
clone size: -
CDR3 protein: CAHRIGTGVGEAFF

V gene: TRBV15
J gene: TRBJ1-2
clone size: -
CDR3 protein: CATSREEGDGYTF

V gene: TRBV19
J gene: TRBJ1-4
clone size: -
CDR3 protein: CATKPFRGPNEKLFF

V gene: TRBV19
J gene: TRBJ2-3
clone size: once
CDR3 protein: CASSSSRGLTGGNTQYF

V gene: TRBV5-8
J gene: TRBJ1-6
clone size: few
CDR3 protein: CASSLGATNSPLHF

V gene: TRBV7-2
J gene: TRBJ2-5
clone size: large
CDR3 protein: CASSLRGTSGKETQYF

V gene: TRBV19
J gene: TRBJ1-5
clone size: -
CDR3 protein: CATGSQPQHF

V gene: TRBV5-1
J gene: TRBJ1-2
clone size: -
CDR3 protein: CASSLPGHYGYTF

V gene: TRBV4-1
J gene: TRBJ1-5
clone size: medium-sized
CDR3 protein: CASSHPEGNSNQPQHF

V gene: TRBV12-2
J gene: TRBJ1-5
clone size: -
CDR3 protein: CASRLAGGTNQPQHF

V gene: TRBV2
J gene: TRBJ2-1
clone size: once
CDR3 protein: CATATEKVYNEQFF

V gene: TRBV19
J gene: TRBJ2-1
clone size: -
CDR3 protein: CASSPPGLNEQFF

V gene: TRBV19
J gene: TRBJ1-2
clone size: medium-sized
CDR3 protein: CASSIDLTSGTGGNGYTF

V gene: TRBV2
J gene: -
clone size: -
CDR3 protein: CASSEQGAYEQYF

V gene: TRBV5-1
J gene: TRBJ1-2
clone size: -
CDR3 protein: CASSQSQYGTDYGYTF

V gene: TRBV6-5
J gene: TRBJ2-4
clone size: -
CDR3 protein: CASSYSKGGADIQYF

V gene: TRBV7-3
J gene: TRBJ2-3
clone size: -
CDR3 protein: CASSGQGADTQYF

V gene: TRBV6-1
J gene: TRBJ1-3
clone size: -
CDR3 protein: CASSRQGSSGNTIYF

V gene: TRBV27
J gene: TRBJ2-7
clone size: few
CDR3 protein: CASRPDLGQPYEQYF